Included here is one T cell receptor (beta chain) sequence, with context. The V end lost 0 bases, the J end lost 6 bases, and 12 bases lay between the germline ends. Germline assignment: CDR1 SGHDT and CDR2 YYEEEE. This CDR3 region has 14 residues. Source study methods: Amplification with reference gene primers provided the estimates of nucleated cell counts. Clones were sequenced by immunoSEQ multiplex PCR, and TCRdb holds only the in-frame ones, with some missing. For V, J and clone size, that table is used; D and trimming come from the DNA. Of 40,000 or so clones listed, 60% to 85% were seen once; the top ten hold more than 20%. The source of the sample is a study of blood T cell repertoires in COVID-19. Study at large: The samples span acute and convalescent COVID-19 from the United States, Italy and Spain. Sample material is recorded as cDNA or gDNA derived from T cells, B-cell-depleted T cells, or PBMCs.

The clonotype originates from a man aged 65 to 79 with acute or convalescent COVID-19. The sample consisted of peripheral blood. This chain joins TRBV5-6 and TRBJ1-2; D is possibly TRBD1 (5 bases). DNA for the CDR3: TGTGCCAGCAGCTTGGCCGGCAGGGCGGATGGCTACACCTTC. Translating gives CASSLAGRADGYTF.